This paragraph covers one TCR beta chain sequence. The ends were cut back, 2 bases at V and 3 bases at J, with 26 bases in the middle. From germline, CDR1 is MDHEN and CDR2 SYDVKM. CDR3 length: 20 amino acids. Treatment: 19 received Ad26.COV2.S at low or high dose, single or two shots; five or six received placebo; per-sample allocation not given. The study sampled participants on day 63 after the first vaccine or placebo injection. In Boston, the donor was an adult between 18-55 years of age. TCRdb's copy holds only in-frame clones and misses some; the assay was immunoSEQ multiplex PCR. The table lists 450,000 to 550,000 clones, approximately 90% of them singletons. This record comes from a study of Ad26.COV2.S vaccination and SARS-CoV-2 variants.

Sequenced here: peripheral blood, sampled in a trial of Ad26.COV2.S vaccine versus placebo. This rearrangement joins TRBV28 to TRBJ2-1; D is possibly TRBD2 (6 bases). The sequence was obtained from a person aged 18-65 years who received the Ad26.COV2.S COVID-19 vaccine or a placebo. CDR3 region: CASSLPPGDSLTFFYNEQFF. CDR3 nucleotides: TGTGCCAGCAGTTTACCTCCGGGGGACTCCCTCACCTTTTTCTACAATGAGCAGTTCTTC.